This paragraph reports one T cell receptor (beta chain). This sample is part of a study of blood T cell repertoires in COVID-19. As for the study in general: COVID-19 samples from acute and convalescent phases originated in the United States, Italy and Spain.

As originally analysed: The authors estimated nucleated cell counts from reference gene primer amplification. The data were produced by immunoSEQ multiplex PCR, yet TCRdb's version contains in-frame clones alone and is incomplete. V and J calls and clone size are those listed in that table; D and trimming were worked out from the DNA. The data contain around 190,000 clones, around 85% of them seen just once; the ten biggest clones take up 12%. Sample: peripheral blood. This receptor was taken from a woman in her fifties or sixties with acute or convalescent COVID-19.

CDR3 sequence (DNA): TGTGCCAGCTCACTGGACGGGGGCAGGGGGAACTATGGCTACACCTTC. Protein: CASSLDGGRGNYGYTF. The gene calls are TRBV18 and TRBJ1-2; 7 positions agree with TRBD1. This CDR3 comprises 16 residues. Losses at the gene ends were 4 bases for V and 2 bases for J; bases not matched to a gene: 10. Germline assignment: CDR1 KGHSH and CDR2 LQKENI.